The 30 T cell receptor beta chains presented below share a single source sample, sequenced in a study of blood T cell repertoires in COVID-19. Profiled with immunoSEQ multiplex PCR; TCRdb holds only in-frame clones, not every one. The table has 90,000 to 140,000 clones, roughly four fifths seen once. The sequencing sample was made of peripheral blood. The source of these receptors is a woman older than 75 with acute or convalescent COVID-19.

This clone was seen only once. The chain employs TRBV7-6 and TRBJ2-5, with 10 nucleotides matching TRBD2. CDR1 is SGHVS and CDR2 is FNYEAQ in the germline V gene. After removal of 3 bases from V and 2 bases from J, the junction contained 3 bases not matched to a gene. There are 15 residues in the CDR3. The chain's CDR3 is CASSLTSGPQETQYF. CDR3 coding DNA: TGTGCCAGCAGCTTGACTAGCGGGCCTCAAGAGACCCAGTACTTC.

Only one count was recorded for this clone. The chain carries TRBV2 and TRBJ1-1; 12 positions match TRBD1. This CDR3 region has 15 residues. J lost 11 bases, V lost 3 bases, and 10 bases had no gene match. Germline assignment: CDR1 SNHLY and CDR2 FYNNEI. In nucleotides, the CDR3 is TGTGCCAGCAGTGAGGGGACAGGGGGCCTTACCGACGCTTTCTTT. It yields the protein CASSEGTGGLTDAFF.

This clone was seen a handful of times. The chain joins TRBV12-5 to TRBJ2-2; 12 bases are a match to TRBD2. V dropped 1 base and J dropped 6; count of bases not matched to a gene: 9. Germline assignment: CDR1 LGHNT and CDR2 FRNRAP. This CDR3 is built from 18 residues. The CDR3, as DNA: TGTGCTAGTGGTTTGGCCGTCCTAGCGGGAGGGGCGCCCGGGGAGCTGTTTTTT. It encodes CASGLAVLAGGAPGELFF.

This clone was recorded a few times. The V call is TRBV19, the J call TRBJ2-6, with 8 bases aligning to TRBD1. The CDR3 consists of 15 residues. Germline assignment: CDR1 LNHDA and CDR2 SQIVND (reference sequence). The V gene end was trimmed by 6 bases and the J gene end by 2 bases; junction bases not matched to a gene: 3. The CDR3 spells CASRTGAAGANVLTF. In nucleotides, the CDR3 is TGTGCCAGTAGGACAGGGGCCGCTGGGGCCAACGTCCTGACTTTC.

The chain has TRBV7-2 and TRBJ2-3; 9 nucleotides line up with TRBD2. The CDR3 covers 16 residues. Per germline, CDR1 SGHTA and CDR2 FQGNSA. Losses at the gene ends were 3 bases for V and 4 bases for J; bases not matched to a gene: 8. The CDR3 region is CASSLGSGSRSDTQYF. The CDR3 DNA sequence: TGTGCCAGCAGCTTGGGTAGCGGGAGTCGGTCAGATACGCAGTATTTT.

This chain connects TRBV29-1 to TRBJ2-7; 8 bases agree with TRBD1. V shed 7 bases, J shed 5 bases, and the junction held 4 bases outside the gene matches. Germline lookup yields CDR1 SQVTM and CDR2 ANQGSEA. The CDR3 sequence is 11 residues long. CDR3 sequence reads: CSAGQGNEQYF. CDR3 nucleotides: TGCAGCGCCGGACAGGGAAACGAGCAGTACTTC.

This clone was seen once. This sequence joins TRBV7-9 and TRBJ1-5; TRBD1 is a possible D gene (5 bases). The CDR3 is 16 residues long. CDR1 and CDR2 from the germline V gene are SEHNR and FQNEAQ (reference sequence). V was pared by 3 bases and J by 6 bases, with 18 bases between. CDR3 nucleotide sequence: TGTGCCAGCAGCTTCTCATCCTCAAGGGGAGGTCAGCCCCAGCATTTT. Its translation: CASSFSSSRGGQPQHF.

The chain uses TRBV5-1 and TRBJ2-1; 9 bases are shared with TRBD1. Per germline, CDR1 SGHRS and CDR2 YFSETQ. The CDR3 loop spans 14 amino acids. Germline trimming cut 4 bases from V and 6 bases from J; bases unmatched to any gene: 5. The DNA for the CDR3 is TGCGCCAGCAGCCCCGGGACAGGGCGCAATGAGCAGTTCTTC. This translates into CASSPGTGRNEQFF.

The chain uses TRBV5-1 and TRBJ2-3; 12 bases agree with TRBD2. The V segment lost 4 bases and the J segment 3 bases; nucleotides outside the gene matches: 6. The CDR3 runs to 16 residues. CDR1 and CDR2 from the germline V gene are SGHRS and YFSETQ. CDR3 loop: CASSLTTSGRTDTQYF. The CDR3 nucleotides read TGCGCCAGCAGCCTAACGACTAGCGGGAGAACAGATACGCAGTATTTT. Full variable domain (missing parts from reference TRBV5-1 and TRBJ2-3): KAGVTQTPRYLIKTRGQQVTLSCSPISGHRSVSWYQQTPGQGLQFLFEYFSETQRNKGNFPGRFSGRQFSNSRSEMNVSTLELGDSALYLCASSLTTSGRTDTQYFGPGTRLTVL.

The gene calls are TRBV10-3 and TRBJ2-1; D is perhaps TRBD2 (5 bases). Germline values: CDR1 ENHRY, CDR2 SYGVKD. The CDR3 runs 16 residues. The V and J ends lost 0 bases and 5 bases respectively, with 14 bases between them. The CDR3 is CAISESARGLDNEQFF. In DNA form, the CDR3 reads TGTGCCATCAGTGAGTCAGCGCGAGGGTTGGACAATGAGCAGTTCTTC.

Here the CDR3 DNA reads TGTGCCAGCAGTTTACGGGACACCGGGGAGCTGTTTTTT. Its translation: CASSLRDTGELFF. The V gene is TRBV27, the J gene TRBJ2-2, with unresolved D. CDR3 length: 13 residues. Looked up from germline, CDR1 is MNHEY and CDR2 is SMNVEV (reference sequence). The V end lost 2 bases, the J end lost 3 bases, and 4 bases lay between the germline ends.

The genes are TRBV30 and TRBJ1-5, with D perhaps matching TRBD1 (6 bases). The CDR3 covers 14 residues. The ends were cut back, 0 bases at V and 1 base at J, with 7 bases in the middle. CDR1 GTSNPN and CDR2 SVGIG come from the germline V gene (reference sequence). CDR3 nucleotide sequence: TGTGCCTGGAGTGTAGGACAGAGCAATCAGCCCCAGCATTTT. This codes for CAWSVGQSNQPQHF.

The V call is TRBV6-4, the J call TRBJ2-2, with D perhaps matching TRBD2 (5 bases). Trimming removed 4 bases from V and 2 bases from J, with 8 bases in between. This CDR3 region has 14 residues. Germline V gene data show CDR1 as MRHNA and CDR2 as SNTAGT. The CDR3 DNA is TGTGCCAGCAGTGGCGGGTTTAACACCGGGGAGCTGTTTTTT. It translates to CASSGGFNTGELFF.

Comments on this clone: This specimen includes other DNA sequences encoding the same CDR3. The genes are TRBV2 and TRBJ1-3, with 8 bases that match TRBD1. After removal of 7 bases from V and 4 bases from J, the junction contained 3 bases not matched to a gene. Per germline, CDR1 SNHLY and CDR2 FYNNEI. The CDR3 is 13 residues long. CDR3 residues: CASIDRGGNTIYF. The CDR3 bases are TGTGCCAGCATAGACAGGGGAGGAAACACCATATATTTT.

The table lists this clone with a count of one. The genes are TRBV3-1 (or the pseudogene TRBV3-2) and TRBJ2-2; 7 bases match TRBD2. With 2 bases clipped from V and 1 base from J, the junction kept 13 bases outside the gene matches. This CDR3 is built from 19 residues. Germline V gives CDR1 LGHDT, CDR2 YNNKEL (reference sequence). In nucleotides, the CDR3 is TGTGCCAGCAGCCAAAGGGACCATGGGAGGGTTCTGAACACCGGGGAGCTGTTTTTT. Translation gives CASSQRDHGRVLNTGELFF.

The chain employs TRBV28 and TRBJ2-7, with TRBD2 identical over 10 bases. Per germline, CDR1 MDHEN and CDR2 SYDVKM. The CDR3 sequence is 14 residues long. V shed 3 bases and J 4 bases; nucleotides not matched to a gene: 3. The CDR3 DNA reads TGTGCCAGCAGTTTTGTAGCGGGAGGTTACGAGCAGTACTTC. It translates to CASSFVAGGYEQYF.

This chain links TRBV3-1 (or the pseudogene TRBV3-2) with TRBJ2-2; 7 bases are a match to TRBD1. V gave up 5 bases and J gave up 4 bases; unmatched junction bases: 1. Germline V gene sequence: CDR1 LGHDT, CDR2 YNNKEL (reference sequence). The CDR3 totals 13 residues. This chain's CDR3 is CASSYRGTGELFF. In DNA form, the CDR3 reads TGTGCCAGCAGCTACAGGGGCACCGGGGAGCTGTTTTTT.

This sequence joins TRBV5-1 and TRBJ2-3, with 10 bases matching TRBD2. The CDR3 runs to 16 residues. The J segment lost 4 bases and the V segment lost 0 bases, leaving 5 bases of the junction unmatched. Germline CDR1 reads SGHRS; CDR2 reads YFSETQ. CDR3 sequence reads: CASSLGVAGGADTQYF. CDR3 coding DNA: TGCGCCAGCAGCTTGGGGGTAGCGGGAGGTGCAGATACGCAGTATTTT.

Only a few counts were recorded for this clone. The chain employs TRBV20-1 and TRBJ1-2; 7 bases fit TRBD1. Germline V gives CDR1 DFQATT, CDR2 SNEGSKA (reference sequence). V lost 3 bases, J lost 7 bases, and 14 bases stayed unmatched. CDR3 length: 15 residues. This chain's CDR3 is CSASQRRGIKGGYTF. The CDR3 DNA is TGCAGTGCTAGTCAACGCAGGGGGATCAAGGGTGGCTACACCTTC.

This chain uses TRBV6-5 with TRBJ2-1, with TRBD1 matching 9 bases. Germline CDR1 and CDR2: MNHEY and SVGAGI. The CDR3 sequence is 14 residues long. J lost 7 bases, V lost 6 bases, and 7 bases had no gene match. CDR3: CASRSRQGVNEQFF. DNA for the CDR3: TGTGCCAGCAGGTCTCGACAGGGGGTGAATGAGCAGTTCTTC.

The chain couples TRBV4-1 to TRBJ2-1; 13 bases align to TRBD2. CDR3 length equals 16 residues. CDR1 MGHRA and CDR2 YSYEKL come from the germline V gene. The V segment lost 2 bases and the J segment 3 bases; nucleotides outside the gene matches: 1. The CDR3 DNA sequence: TGCGCCAGCAGCCAACGGACTAGCGGGAGCTACAATGAGCAGTTCTTC. This gives the protein CASSQRTSGSYNEQFF.

The chain carries TRBV27 and TRBJ1-5; tentatively, D is TRBD1 (6 bases). Germline V gives CDR1 MNHEY, CDR2 SMNVEV (reference sequence). Between the trimmed V and J ends, which lost 5 bases and 7 bases, there was a span of 15 bases. The CDR3 spans 14 residues. The CDR3 here is CASSPRRGQQPQHF. DNA for the CDR3: TGTGCCAGCAGTCCTCGGCGGGGGCAACAGCCCCAGCATTTT.

The chain joins TRBV3-1 (or the pseudogene TRBV3-2) to TRBJ1-2; possible D gene TRBD1, 6 bases. Germline V gene data show CDR1 as LGHDT and CDR2 as YNNKEL (reference sequence). The V end was cut by 5 bases, the J end by 4 bases, with 20 bases between. CDR3 size: 16 residues. CDR3 protein: CASSSRGGGLIYGYTF. The DNA for the CDR3 is TGTGCCAGCAGCTCCCGAGGGGGGGGACTTATCTATGGCTACACCTTC.

The rearrangement uses TRBV19 and TRBJ2-1, with D possibly matching TRBD2 (5 bases). V was pared by 5 bases and J by 2 bases, with 13 bases between. Germline CDR1 LNHDA, CDR2 SQIVND (reference sequence). CDR3 size: 15 residues. The chain's CDR3 is CASSPRGLAYNEQFF. In nucleotides, the CDR3 is TGTGCCAGTAGTCCCCGCGGGTTAGCCTACAATGAGCAGTTCTTC.

A few counts support this clone. V gene TRBV6-1 combines with J gene TRBJ1-2; 7 positions agree with TRBD1. V was pared by 3 bases and J by 5 bases, with 9 bases of the junction left unmatched. The CDR3 spans 15 residues. CDR1 is MNHNS and CDR2 is SASEGT in the germline V gene. CDR3 protein: CASSEGGTAGYGYTF. The CDR3, as DNA: TGTGCCAGCAGTGAGGGTGGGACAGCCGGATATGGCTACACCTTC.

This chain uses TRBV7-2 with TRBJ2-7; 10 nucleotides align to TRBD1. V trimming: 4 bases; J trimming: 3 bases; junction bases outside the gene matches: 6. The CDR3 extends over 15 amino acids. Germline V gene sequence: CDR1 SGHTA, CDR2 FQGNSA. The CDR3 coding sequence is TGTGCCAGCAGCTCGGGACAGGGGATTAACTACGAGCAGTACTTC. Amino acid sequence: CASSSGQGINYEQYF.

The sample holds a few counts of this clone. The chain recombines TRBV29-1 with TRBJ2-6, with TRBD1 matching 8 bases. The trim removed 6 bases at V and 3 bases at J, leaving 10 bases unmatched. This CDR3 region has 16 residues. CDR1 SQVTM and CDR2 ANQGSEA come from the germline V gene. CDR3 region: CSVSGTGRSGANVLTF. The CDR3, as DNA: TGCAGCGTGTCCGGGACAGGACGAAGTGGGGCCAACGTCCTGACTTTC.

The chain joins TRBV2 to TRBJ2-7, with TRBD1 matching 9 bases. The CDR3 has 13 amino acids. Germline CDR1 and CDR2: SNHLY and FYNNEI. J lost 5 bases, V lost 4 bases, and 3 bases had no gene match. CDR3 in amino acids: CASSGTGEDEQYF. The CDR3 region has the DNA TGTGCCAGCAGTGGGACAGGGGAGGACGAGCAGTACTTC.

The chain is built from TRBV29-1 and TRBJ2-5, with D maybe TRBD2 (5 bases). This CDR3 has 14 residues. The germline V and J ends were trimmed by 8 bases and 0 bases, with 16 bases remaining between them. Germline lookup yields CDR1 SQVTM and CDR2 ANQGSEA. This CDR3 is CSFRPREYQETQYF. The CDR3 DNA is TGCAGCTTCCGTCCGAGGGAGTACCAAGAGACCCAGTACTTC.

The chain couples TRBV24-1 to TRBJ2-2, with D tentatively TRBD1 (6 bases). CDR1 and CDR2 (germline): KGHDR, SFDVKD. Trimming pared 4 bases from V and 0 bases from J, leaving 14 bases between. The CDR3 has 17 residues. The CDR3 DNA reads TGTGCCACCAGTGACCAACGACAGGTCGCGAACACCGGGGAGCTGTTTTTT. It codes for CATSDQRQVANTGELFF.